This note documents a single T cell receptor (beta chain) sequence. Its antigen is unknown. The protocol was immunoSEQ multiplex PCR, while the TCRdb copy is restricted to in-frame clones and leaves out a portion. Of some 290,000 clones in the sample, approximately 88% were seen once. These donors were members of the approximately 110-subject validation cohort, a group separate from the approximately 700-subject first cohort. The data belong to a study of cytomegalovirus exposure and HLA in healthy donors. About the research overall: It was reported in a later analysis that the same platform had been used for the 100 to 150 validation repertoires as for the roughly 700 first-cohort repertoires.

Study conclusions and caveats: Subsequent analysis found a tendency for first-cohort TCR clusters to co-occur within the 120 validation repertoires.

The clonotype originates from a man younger than 40 in good health and CMV-seronegative. Sequences were obtained from PBMCs.

Written as DNA, the CDR3 is TGCAGCGTTGGAACAGGGGGCAACACCGGGGAGCTGTTTTTT. Translated: CSVGTGGNTGELFF. The chain links TRBV29-1 to TRBJ2-2; TRBD1 agrees at 9 bases. The CDR3 contains 14 residues. The junction had 2 bases not matched to a gene; V was cut back by 4 bases and J by 2 bases. Germline CDR1 and CDR2: SQVTM and ANQGSEA.